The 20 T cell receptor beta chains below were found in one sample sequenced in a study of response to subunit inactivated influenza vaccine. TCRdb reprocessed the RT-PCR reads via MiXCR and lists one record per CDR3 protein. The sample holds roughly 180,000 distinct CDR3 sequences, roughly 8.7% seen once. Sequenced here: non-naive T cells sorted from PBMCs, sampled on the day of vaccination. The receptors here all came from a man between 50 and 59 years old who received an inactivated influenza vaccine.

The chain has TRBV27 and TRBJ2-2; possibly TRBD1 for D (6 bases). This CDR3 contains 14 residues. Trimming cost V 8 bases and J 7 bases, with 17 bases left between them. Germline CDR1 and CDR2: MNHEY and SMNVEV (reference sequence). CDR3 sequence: CASQRDTRGGELFF. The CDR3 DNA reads TGTGCCAGCCAACGGGACACCAGGGGCGGGGAGCTGTTTTTT.

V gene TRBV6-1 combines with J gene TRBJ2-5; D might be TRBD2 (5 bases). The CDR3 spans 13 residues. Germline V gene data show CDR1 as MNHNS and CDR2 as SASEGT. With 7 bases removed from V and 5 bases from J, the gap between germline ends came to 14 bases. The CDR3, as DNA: TGTGCCAGCACCGAACTAGGCACGGAGACCCAGTACTTC. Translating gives CASTELGTETQYF.

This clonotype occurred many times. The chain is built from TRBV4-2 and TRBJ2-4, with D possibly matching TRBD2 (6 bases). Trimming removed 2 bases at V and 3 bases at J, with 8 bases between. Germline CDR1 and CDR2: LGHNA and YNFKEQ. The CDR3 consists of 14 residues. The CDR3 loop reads CASSQNSGKNIQYF. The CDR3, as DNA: TGTGCCAGCAGCCAAAATAGCGGCAAAAACATTCAGTACTTC.

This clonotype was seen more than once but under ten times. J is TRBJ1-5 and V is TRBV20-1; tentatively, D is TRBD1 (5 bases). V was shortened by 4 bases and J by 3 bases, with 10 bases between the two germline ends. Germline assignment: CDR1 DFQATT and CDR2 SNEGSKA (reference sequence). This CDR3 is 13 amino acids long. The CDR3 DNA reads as TGCAGTGCTATAATGGGGGACAATCAGCCCCAGCATTTT. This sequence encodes CSAIMGDNQPQHF.

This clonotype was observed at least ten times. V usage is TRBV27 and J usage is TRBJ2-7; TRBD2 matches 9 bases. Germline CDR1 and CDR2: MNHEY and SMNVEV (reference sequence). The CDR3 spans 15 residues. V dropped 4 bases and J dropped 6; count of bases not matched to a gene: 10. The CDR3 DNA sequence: TGTGCCAGCAGTTCGGGGACTAGCCCGGAGTCCGAGCAGTACTTC. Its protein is CASSSGTSPESEQYF.

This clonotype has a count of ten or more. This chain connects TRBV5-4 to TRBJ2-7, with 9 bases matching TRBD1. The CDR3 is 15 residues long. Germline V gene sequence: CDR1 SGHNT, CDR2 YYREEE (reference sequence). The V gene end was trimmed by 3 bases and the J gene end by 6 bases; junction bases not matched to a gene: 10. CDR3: CASSSSAWTGAEQYF. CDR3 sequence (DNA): TGTGCCAGCAGCTCATCAGCATGGACAGGGGCCGAGCAGTACTTC. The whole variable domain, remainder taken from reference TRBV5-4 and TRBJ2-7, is ETGVTQSPTHLIKTRGQQVTLRCSSQSGHNTVSWYQQALGQGPQFIFQYYREEENGRGNFPPRFSGLQFPNYSSELNVNALELDDSALYLCASSSSAWTGAEQYFGPGTRLTVT.

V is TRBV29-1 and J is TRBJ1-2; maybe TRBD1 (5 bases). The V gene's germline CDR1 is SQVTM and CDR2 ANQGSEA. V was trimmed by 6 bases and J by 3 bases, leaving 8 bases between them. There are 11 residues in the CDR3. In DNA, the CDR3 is TGCAGCGTCGGGGGGGACTATGGCTACACCTTC. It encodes CSVGGDYGYTF.

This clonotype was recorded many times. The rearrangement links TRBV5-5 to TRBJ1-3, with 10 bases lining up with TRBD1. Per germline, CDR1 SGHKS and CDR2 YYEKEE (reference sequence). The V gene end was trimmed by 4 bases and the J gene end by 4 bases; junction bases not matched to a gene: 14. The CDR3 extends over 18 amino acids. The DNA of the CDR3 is TGTGCCAGCAGCAGAGCACCGGGACAGGGGCCGATCGGAAACACCATATATTTT. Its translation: CASSRAPGQGPIGNTIYF.

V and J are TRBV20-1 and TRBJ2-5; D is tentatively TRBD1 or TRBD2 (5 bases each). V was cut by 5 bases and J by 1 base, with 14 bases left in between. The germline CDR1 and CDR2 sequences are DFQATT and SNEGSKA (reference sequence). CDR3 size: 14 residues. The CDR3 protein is CSAPRDGRQETQYF. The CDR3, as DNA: TGCAGTGCTCCCCGGGACGGCCGCCAAGAGACCCAGTACTTC.

CDR3 region: CAISRYGSETQYF. The CDR3 DNA follows: TGTGCCATCAGTCGTTACGGGTCAGAGACCCAGTACTTC. The V and J genes are TRBV10-3 and TRBJ2-5; D is undetermined. The V end lost 5 bases, the J end lost 4 bases, and 11 bases lay between the germline ends. CDR1 and CDR2 (germline): ENHRY, SYGVKD. The CDR3 is 13 residues long.

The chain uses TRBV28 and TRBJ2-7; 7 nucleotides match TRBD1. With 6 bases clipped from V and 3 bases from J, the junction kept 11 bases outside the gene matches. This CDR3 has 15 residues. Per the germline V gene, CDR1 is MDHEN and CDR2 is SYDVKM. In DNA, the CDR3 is TGTGCCAGCAGCCCGACAGGGAAAGTTCTCTACGAGCAGTACTTC. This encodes CASSPTGKVLYEQYF.

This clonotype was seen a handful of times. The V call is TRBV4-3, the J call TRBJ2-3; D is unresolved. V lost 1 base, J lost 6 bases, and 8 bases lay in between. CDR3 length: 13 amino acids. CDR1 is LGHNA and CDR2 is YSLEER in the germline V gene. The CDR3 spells CASSQGREDTQYF. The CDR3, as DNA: TGCGCCAGCAGCCAAGGTAGAGAGGATACGCAGTATTTT.

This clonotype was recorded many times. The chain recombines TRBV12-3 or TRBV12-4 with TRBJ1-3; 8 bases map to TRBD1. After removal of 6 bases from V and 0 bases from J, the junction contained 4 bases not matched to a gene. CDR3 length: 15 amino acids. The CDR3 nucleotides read TGTGCCAGCAGGGGACAGGAGAGCTCTGGAAACACCATATATTTT. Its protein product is CASRGQESSGNTIYF.

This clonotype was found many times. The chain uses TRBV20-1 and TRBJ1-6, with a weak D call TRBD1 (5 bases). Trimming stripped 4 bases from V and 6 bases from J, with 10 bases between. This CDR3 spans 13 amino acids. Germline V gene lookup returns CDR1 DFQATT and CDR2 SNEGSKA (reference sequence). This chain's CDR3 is CSANRDGNSPLHF. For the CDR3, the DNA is TGCAGTGCTAACCGGGACGGTAATTCACCCCTCCACTTT.

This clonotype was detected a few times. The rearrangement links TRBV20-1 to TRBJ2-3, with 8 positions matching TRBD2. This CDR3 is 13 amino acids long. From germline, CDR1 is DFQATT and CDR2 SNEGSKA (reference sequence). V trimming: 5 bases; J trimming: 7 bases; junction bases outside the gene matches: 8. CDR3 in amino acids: CSAGGRQSNTQYF. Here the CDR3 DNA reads TGCAGTGCTGGCGGGAGGCAAAGTAATACGCAGTATTTT.

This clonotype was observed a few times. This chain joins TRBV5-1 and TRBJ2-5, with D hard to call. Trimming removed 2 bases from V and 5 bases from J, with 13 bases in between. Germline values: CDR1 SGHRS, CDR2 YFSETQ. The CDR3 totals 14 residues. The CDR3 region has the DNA TGCGCCAGCAGCTTTGGTTCGTCACCCGAGACCCAGTACTTC. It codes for CASSFGSSPETQYF.

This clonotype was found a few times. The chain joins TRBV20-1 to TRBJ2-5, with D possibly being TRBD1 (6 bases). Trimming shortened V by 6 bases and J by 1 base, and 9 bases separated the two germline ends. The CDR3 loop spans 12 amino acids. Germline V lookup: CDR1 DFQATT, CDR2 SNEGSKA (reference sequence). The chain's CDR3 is CSATGFQETQYF. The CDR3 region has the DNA TGCAGTGCCACAGGGTTCCAAGAGACCCAGTACTTC.

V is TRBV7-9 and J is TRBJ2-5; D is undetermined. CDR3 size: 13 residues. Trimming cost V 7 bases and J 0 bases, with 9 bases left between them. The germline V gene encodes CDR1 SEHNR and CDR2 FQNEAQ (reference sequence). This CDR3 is CASTSQNQETQYF. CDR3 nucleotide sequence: TGTGCCAGCACCTCACAGAACCAAGAGACCCAGTACTTC. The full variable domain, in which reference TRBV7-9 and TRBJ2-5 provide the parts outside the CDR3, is DTGVSQNPRHKITKRGQNVTFRCDPISEHNRLYWYRQTLGQGPEFLTYFQNEAQLEKSRLLSDRFSAERPKGSFSTLEIQRTEQGDSAMYLCASTSQNQETQYFGPGTRLLVL.

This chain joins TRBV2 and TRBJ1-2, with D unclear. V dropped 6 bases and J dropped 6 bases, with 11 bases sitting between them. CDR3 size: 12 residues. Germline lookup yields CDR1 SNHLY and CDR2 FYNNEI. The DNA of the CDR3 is TGTGCCAGCAGCCCTGGAGATAATGGCTACACCTTC. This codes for CASSPGDNGYTF.

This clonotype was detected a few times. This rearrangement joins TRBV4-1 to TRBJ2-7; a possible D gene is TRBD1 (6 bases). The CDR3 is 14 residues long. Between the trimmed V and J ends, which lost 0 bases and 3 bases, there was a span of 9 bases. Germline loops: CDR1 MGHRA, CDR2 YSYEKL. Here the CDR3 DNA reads TGCGCCAGCAGCCAAGATAACAGGGACTACGAGCAGTACTTC. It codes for CASSQDNRDYEQYF.